This entry describes one T cell receptor beta chain. Two negative PCRs, clearance, or symptom resolution characterized the recovered Cohort 3 donors. In the original processing: Nucleated cell counts were estimated from reference gene primer amplification. Only in-frame clones appear in the TCRdb table, and some are missing; sequencing was by immunoSEQ multiplex PCR. From that table come the V and J calls and clone size; the DNA was used to work out D and trimming. The top ten clones hold less than 20% of a sample with about 330,000 clones, under 95% of them seen once. This specimen comes from a study of blood T cell repertoires in COVID-19. Germline V lookup: CDR1 SGHRS, CDR2 YFSETQ. CDR3 length: 15 residues. V shed 0 bases and J shed 4 bases, with 11 bases lying between them.

The TCR was taken from a young woman who had recovered from COVID-19. This sequence joins TRBV5-1 and TRBJ2-1; D perhaps matches TRBD1 (6 bases). The sequenced sample was PBMCs or T cells enriched from blood (not recorded which). CDR3 sequence: CASSLGGQSYNEQFF. The CDR3 DNA follows: TGCGCCAGCAGCTTGGGGGGGCAGTCATACAATGAGCAGTTCTTC. The full variable domain, completed using reference TRBV5-1 and TRBJ2-1, is KAGVTQTPRYLIKTRGQQVTLSCSPISGHRSVSWYQQTPGQGLQFLFEYFSETQRNKGNFPGRFSGRQFSNSRSEMNVSTLELGDSALYLCASSLGGQSYNEQFFGPGTRLTVL.